The rows below give T cell receptor beta chains drawn from one sample of a study of OX40 agonist ivuxolimab in advanced cancers. Profiling relied on immunoSEQ multiplex PCR, and the TCRdb table lists in-frame clones only, not all of them. The data hold 96,000 or so clones, with around 80% observed a single time. Sequenced material: CD4+ or CD8+ T cells sorted from blood, taken in a trial of the OX40 agonist ivuxolimab. Every receptor here comes from an adult with an advanced solid tumor such as melanoma, head and neck, liver or kidney cancer. The CDR3 runs from the conserved cysteine through the conserved F or W. D genes are given only for firm matches. Some rows mark clone size as missing; the rest say once, few, many or name a class of expanded clone.

d_call: -
cdr3_length: 14
j_call: TRBJ2-7
v_call: TRBV6-5
clone_size: -
cdr3_nt: TGTGCCAGCAGTTATGGGCTGCGCTCCTACGAGCAGTACTTC
cdr3_aa: CASSYGLRSYEQYF

d_call: -
cdr3_length: 14
j_call: TRBJ1-1
v_call: TRBV30
clone_size: -
cdr3_nt: TGTGCCTGGAGTGTAACTGATTGGGGCACTGAAGCTTTCTTT
cdr3_aa: CAWSVTDWGTEAFF

d_call: TRBD2
cdr3_length: 18
j_call: TRBJ2-7
v_call: TRBV5-1
clone_size: -
cdr3_nt: TGCGCCAGCAGCTTGGTGGGACTAGAGACCCCACTGACCTACGAGCAGTACTTC
cdr3_aa: CASSLVGLETPLTYEQYF

d_call: -
cdr3_length: 14
j_call: TRBJ1-5
v_call: TRBV27
clone_size: -
cdr3_nt: TGTGCCAGCAGTCCTACAGGGAGGGCTCAGCCCCAGCATTTT
cdr3_aa: CASSPTGRAQPQHF

d_call: -
cdr3_length: 14
j_call: TRBJ2-7
v_call: TRBV5-1
clone_size: -
cdr3_nt: TGCGCCAGCAGCGTCCGGGACACCTTCTACGAGCAGTACTTC
cdr3_aa: CASSVRDTFYEQYF

d_call: TRBD2
cdr3_length: 15
j_call: TRBJ2-3
v_call: TRBV10-3
clone_size: -
cdr3_nt: TGTGCCATCAGTGAGTATCCTAGCGGGAGTGATACGCAGTATTTT
cdr3_aa: CAISEYPSGSDTQYF

d_call: -
cdr3_length: 13
j_call: TRBJ2-7
v_call: TRBV5-6
clone_size: -
cdr3_nt: TGTGCCAGCACGGGGACCATCTGGTACGAGCAGTACTTC
cdr3_aa: CASTGTIWYEQYF

d_call: -
cdr3_length: 17
j_call: TRBJ2-3
v_call: TRBV6-1
clone_size: once
cdr3_nt: TGTGCCAGCAGTGAGCCTGGACGCCCTTCTAGCACAGATACGCAGTATTTT
cdr3_aa: CASSEPGRPSSTDTQYF

d_call: -
cdr3_length: 13
j_call: TRBJ1-5
v_call: TRBV14
clone_size: -
cdr3_nt: TGTGCCAGCAGCCTCTCCTCGGGTTTGCCCCAGCATTTT
cdr3_aa: CASSLSSGLPQHF

d_call: TRBD2
cdr3_length: 18
j_call: TRBJ2-5
v_call: TRBV4-2
clone_size: -
cdr3_nt: TGTGCCAGCAGCCATCTTCTAGCGGGAGGGCGATACCAAGAGACCCAGTACTTC
cdr3_aa: CASSHLLAGGRYQETQYF

d_call: -
cdr3_length: 13
j_call: TRBJ2-7
v_call: TRBV7-6
clone_size: -
cdr3_nt: TGTGCCAGCAGCTCCTCCCAGCAGGGCGAGCAGTACTTC
cdr3_aa: CASSSSQQGEQYF

d_call: -
cdr3_length: 15
j_call: TRBJ2-1
v_call: TRBV5-1
clone_size: -
cdr3_nt: TGCGCCAGCAGCTTGTGGCCAGGCGGGTCCAATGAGCAGTTCTTC
cdr3_aa: CASSLWPGGSNEQFF

d_call: -
cdr3_length: 15
j_call: TRBJ2-3
v_call: TRBV7-2
clone_size: -
cdr3_nt: TGTGCCAGCAGCTTAGGGGCTCTCGGCACAGATACGCAGTATTTT
cdr3_aa: CASSLGALGTDTQYF

d_call: -
cdr3_length: 13
j_call: TRBJ1-1
v_call: TRBV4-3
clone_size: -
cdr3_nt: TGCGCCAGCAGCCGAGGGGAAAGGACTGAAGCTTTCTTT
cdr3_aa: CASSRGERTEAFF

d_call: -
cdr3_length: 16
j_call: TRBJ2-7
v_call: TRBV5-1
clone_size: -
cdr3_nt: TGCGCCAGCAGCTTAGGGGCCGGGACTCCTACCTACGAGCAGTACTTC
cdr3_aa: CASSLGAGTPTYEQYF

d_call: TRBD2
cdr3_length: 18
j_call: TRBJ2-2
v_call: TRBV7-3
clone_size: -
cdr3_nt: TGTGCCAGCAGACCAAGGGCCAGCGGGGGAGTGAACACCGGGGAGCTGTTTTTT
cdr3_aa: CASRPRASGGVNTGELFF

d_call: -
cdr3_length: 15
j_call: TRBJ2-3
v_call: TRBV7-9
clone_size: -
cdr3_nt: TGTGCCAGCAGCTCCCTTTCTAGCGGCACAGATACGCAGTATTTT
cdr3_aa: CASSSLSSGTDTQYF

d_call: -
cdr3_length: 14
j_call: TRBJ2-7
v_call: TRBV21-1
clone_size: -
cdr3_nt: TGTGCCACATACAACTTGGGACTCCACTACGAGCAGTACTTC
cdr3_aa: CATYNLGLHYEQYF

d_call: -
cdr3_length: 17
j_call: TRBJ2-5
v_call: TRBV7-6
clone_size: -
cdr3_nt: TGTGCCAGCAGCTTAGCGTGGAAGGAGGGTTTTAGGGAGACCCAGTACTTC
cdr3_aa: CASSLAWKEGFRETQYF

d_call: -
cdr3_length: 14
j_call: TRBJ2-7
v_call: TRBV27
clone_size: few
cdr3_nt: TGTGCCAGCAGTTCCAGGGGCTCTACTCGAGAGCAGTACTTC
cdr3_aa: CASSSRGSTREQYF

d_call: TRBD1
cdr3_length: 14
j_call: TRBJ2-7
v_call: TRBV6-5
clone_size: -
cdr3_nt: TGTGCCAGCAGTTACAACAGGGGGTCCTACGAGCAGTACTTC
cdr3_aa: CASSYNRGSYEQYF

d_call: -
cdr3_length: 12
j_call: TRBJ2-7
v_call: TRBV18
clone_size: -
cdr3_nt: TGTGCCAGCTCACACAGCTCCTACGAGCAGTACTTC
cdr3_aa: CASSHSSYEQYF

d_call: -
cdr3_length: 15
j_call: TRBJ1-2
v_call: TRBV27
clone_size: -
cdr3_nt: TGTGCCAGCAGCCCCTCGGGGGAGGGGAGCTATGGCTACACCTTC
cdr3_aa: CASSPSGEGSYGYTF

d_call: TRBD1
cdr3_length: 14
j_call: TRBJ1-2
v_call: TRBV6-4
clone_size: -
cdr3_nt: TGTGCCAGCAGCCGGGACAGATTGGATCGGGGCTACACCTTC
cdr3_aa: CASSRDRLDRGYTF

d_call: -
cdr3_length: 15
j_call: TRBJ1-3
v_call: TRBV7-9
clone_size: -
cdr3_nt: TGTGCCAGCAGCTTATCCGGCAGGGGAGGAAACACCATATATTTT
cdr3_aa: CASSLSGRGGNTIYF

d_call: -
cdr3_length: 13
j_call: TRBJ1-1
v_call: TRBV7-9
clone_size: -
cdr3_nt: TGTGCCAGCAGCTTTAAGGGGAACACTGAAGCTTTCTTT
cdr3_aa: CASSFKGNTEAFF

d_call: TRBD1
cdr3_length: 14
j_call: TRBJ2-7
v_call: TRBV27
clone_size: -
cdr3_nt: TGTGCCAGCAGTTCCCGGGACAGGATAGTCGAGCAGTACTTC
cdr3_aa: CASSSRDRIVEQYF

d_call: -
cdr3_length: 12
j_call: TRBJ2-1
v_call: TRBV5-1
clone_size: -
cdr3_nt: TGCGCCAGCAGCCCGGATTCGGGGGAGCAGTTCTTC
cdr3_aa: CASSPDSGEQFF

d_call: -
cdr3_length: 16
j_call: TRBJ2-2
v_call: TRBV28
clone_size: -
cdr3_nt: TGTGCCAGCAGACCTTACGCCGTGATTGGCACCGGGGAGCTGTTTTTT
cdr3_aa: CASRPYAVIGTGELFF

d_call: -
cdr3_length: 16
j_call: TRBJ1-2
v_call: TRBV25-1
clone_size: -
cdr3_nt: TGTGCCAGCAGTGAGACCCGGGGGGGATTATTCTATGGCTACACCTTC
cdr3_aa: CASSETRGGLFYGYTF

d_call: TRBD1
cdr3_length: 14
j_call: TRBJ2-7
v_call: TRBV6-6
clone_size: few
cdr3_nt: TGTGCCAGCAGTTACGGGACAGAATCTTACGAGCAGTACTTC
cdr3_aa: CASSYGTESYEQYF

d_call: -
cdr3_length: 15
j_call: TRBJ1-2
v_call: TRBV7-2
clone_size: -
cdr3_nt: TGTGCCAGCAGCGCCCTCGAGCGGGGAGGCTATGGCTACACCTTC
cdr3_aa: CASSALERGGYGYTF

d_call: -
cdr3_length: 12
j_call: TRBJ1-1
v_call: TRBV6-1
clone_size: once
cdr3_nt: TGTGCCAGCAGCGAGAGGGAAACTGAAGCTTTCTTT
cdr3_aa: CASSERETEAFF

d_call: -
cdr3_length: 15
j_call: TRBJ1-2
v_call: TRBV4-2
clone_size: -
cdr3_nt: TGTGCCAGCAGCCAAGCCCTTGACACTAACTATGGCTACACCTTC
cdr3_aa: CASSQALDTNYGYTF

d_call: TRBD2
cdr3_length: 18
j_call: TRBJ2-1
v_call: TRBV9
clone_size: few
cdr3_nt: TGTGCCAGCAGCCCCACCGTCGGGACTAGCGGGAGGATCCCACAACAGTTCTTC
cdr3_aa: CASSPTVGTSGRIPQQFF

d_call: -
cdr3_length: 12
j_call: TRBJ2-5
v_call: TRBV9
clone_size: once
cdr3_nt: TGTGCCAGCAGCGCCCCGGGGGAGACCCAGTACTTC
cdr3_aa: CASSAPGETQYF

d_call: -
cdr3_length: 14
j_call: TRBJ2-7
v_call: TRBV10-3
clone_size: -
cdr3_nt: TGTGCCATCAGGCTGGACCGCCAGTCGGACGAGCAGTACTTC
cdr3_aa: CAIRLDRQSDEQYF